The 22 T cell receptor beta chains below come from one sample, sequenced in a study of blood T cell repertoires in COVID-19. The data were produced by immunoSEQ multiplex PCR, yet TCRdb's version contains in-frame clones alone and is incomplete. Here the sample spans some 370,000 clones, nearly 90% being singletons. Sequenced sample: peripheral blood. The receptors come from a man between 18 and 35 years old with active or convalescent COVID-19.

V is TRBV28 and J is TRBJ1-5; D gene uncertain. Per germline, CDR1 MDHEN and CDR2 SYDVKM. This CDR3 region has 15 residues. V lost 5 bases and J lost 2, with 13 bases in between. The CDR3 DNA reads as TGTGCCAGCAGTGGGAGTCCCCAAGGCAATCAGCCCCAGCATTTT. It is translated as CASSGSPQGNQPQHF.

The V call is TRBV2, the J call TRBJ1-5, with TRBD1 matching 12 bases. Germline-derived CDR1 and CDR2 are SNHLY and FYNNEI. This CDR3 spans 15 amino acids. V dropped 6 bases and J dropped 7; count of bases not matched to a gene: 7. The CDR3 is CASRPGQGAGQPQHF. The CDR3 bases are TGTGCCAGCAGGCCGGGACAGGGGGCTGGGCAGCCCCAGCATTTT.

The chain couples TRBV27 to TRBJ1-4; a weak D match, TRBD1 (6 bases). The V end was cut by 4 bases, the J end by 0 bases, with 12 bases between. The germline CDR1 and CDR2 sequences are MNHEY and SMNVEV (reference sequence). This CDR3 region has 16 residues. The CDR3 is CASSSAGVATNEKLFF. The DNA for the CDR3 is TGTGCCAGCAGTTCCGCAGGGGTTGCAACTAATGAAAAACTGTTTTTT.

The V and J genes are TRBV6-5 and TRBJ1-1; 7 bases are a match to TRBD1. Looked up from germline, CDR1 is MNHEY and CDR2 is SVGAGI. CDR3 length: 13 amino acids. V was pared by 6 bases and J by 3 bases, with 4 bases of the junction left unmatched. This CDR3 reads CASSPTGDTEAFF. The CDR3 bases are TGTGCCAGCAGCCCCACAGGGGACACTGAAGCTTTCTTT.

Only a few counts were recorded for this clone. The chain has TRBV9 and TRBJ2-1, with 10 bases matching TRBD2. Germline values: CDR1 SGDLS, CDR2 YYNGEE. The CDR3 is 14 amino acids. V was clipped by 4 bases and J by 9 bases; unmatched bases: 7. CDR3 amino acids: CASSFVAGGSEQFF. The DNA for the CDR3 is TGTGCCAGCAGCTTCGTAGCGGGGGGAAGTGAGCAGTTCTTC. Using reference TRBV9 and TRBJ2-1 for the parts outside the CDR3, the full variable domain is DSGVTQTPKHLITATGQRVTLRCSPRSGDLSVYWYQQSLDQGLQFLIQYYNGEERAKGNILERFSAQQFPDLHSELNLSSLELGDSALYFCASSFVAGGSEQFFGPGTRLTVL.

The chain links TRBV15 to TRBJ1-2, with 7 bases lining up with TRBD1. With V trimmed by 0 bases and J by 8 bases, 6 bases remained unmatched. Per germline, CDR1 LNHNV and CDR2 YYDKDF (reference sequence). The CDR3 totals 14 residues. CDR3: CATSRDMDRLGYTF. For the CDR3, the DNA is TGTGCCACCAGCAGAGATATGGACAGGCTGGGCTACACCTTC.

This chain connects TRBV19 to TRBJ1-1; 9 positions match TRBD1. The J segment lost 11 bases and the V segment lost 5 bases, leaving 9 bases of the junction unmatched. CDR3 length: 13 residues. CDR1 LNHDA and CDR2 SQIVND come from the germline V gene (reference sequence). The CDR3 bases are TGTGCCAGTAGTTATGACAGGGGGTCTTCTGCTTTCTTT. Translating it yields CASSYDRGSSAFF.

The chain uses TRBV6-5 and TRBJ1-1, with D perhaps matching TRBD1 (6 bases). The CDR3 loop spans 15 amino acids. Between the trimmed V and J ends, which lost 6 bases and 0 bases, there was a span of 14 bases. Germline V gives CDR1 MNHEY, CDR2 SVGAGI. Here the CDR3 reads CASRPGHKMNTEAFF. CDR3 coding DNA: TGTGCCAGCAGGCCGGGACATAAAATGAACACTGAAGCTTTCTTT.

The chain uses TRBV6-5 and TRBJ1-2; a possible D gene is TRBD1 (5 bases). The CDR3 runs 13 residues. The germline V gene encodes CDR1 MNHEY and CDR2 SVGAGI. Trimming left V 6 bases short and J 3 bases short, with 11 bases between. CDR3 sequence reads: CASSPRQYYGYTF. Here the CDR3 DNA reads TGTGCCAGCAGCCCAAGACAGTACTATGGCTACACCTTC.

This chain uses TRBV6-6 with TRBJ1-6; D not resolved. Germline V gene data show CDR1 as MNHNY and CDR2 as SVGAGI (reference sequence). The ends were cut back, 2 bases at V and 5 bases at J, with 10 bases in the middle. CDR3 length: 15 residues. The CDR3 spells CASSYDRRDNSPLHF. In DNA, the CDR3 is TGTGCCAGCAGTTACGATAGGCGGGATAATTCACCCCTCCACTTT.

The rearrangement links TRBV7-9 to TRBJ2-5; 11 bases are shared with TRBD1. This CDR3 contains 16 residues. V shed 6 bases and J 4 bases; nucleotides not matched to a gene: 10. Germline V gene data show CDR1 as SEHNR and CDR2 as FQNEAQ (reference sequence). The CDR3: CASRPLGTGGIETQYF. CDR3 in DNA: TGTGCCAGCAGACCCCTTGGGACAGGGGGAATAGAGACCCAGTACTTC.

This rearrangement joins TRBV7-8 to TRBJ1-2, with TRBD1 matching 12 bases. V lost 0 bases and J lost 5; bases outside the gene matches: 10. Germline V gene sequence: CDR1 SGHVS, CDR2 FQNEAQ. The CDR3 runs 18 residues. CDR3 nucleotides: TGTGCCAGCAGCTTAGCTACCTCCGGGACAGGGGGCCGGTATGGCTACACCTTC. Protein sequence: CASSLATSGTGGRYGYTF.

This chain uses TRBV10-3 with TRBJ1-1, with 12 bases matching TRBD1. The CDR3 contains 18 residues. V lost 7 bases to trimming and J lost 4 bases; unmatched junction nucleotides: 16. Germline CDR1 ENHRY, CDR2 SYGVKD. The CDR3 region is CAINICPWDRGHGTEAFF. CDR3 nucleotide sequence: TGTGCCATCAATATATGTCCGTGGGACAGGGGGCATGGCACTGAAGCTTTCTTT.

CDR3 DNA sequence: TGTGCCAGTATCGGGGGGACAGGGGGTTATGAGCAGTTCTTC. Its translation: CASIGGTGGYEQFF. This chain uses TRBV19 with TRBJ2-1; 11 nucleotides agree with TRBD1. J lost 8 bases, V lost 7 bases, and 7 bases had no gene match. The CDR3 is 14 amino acids. CDR1 is LNHDA, CDR2 SQIVND, per germline (reference sequence).

Details on this clone: At the DNA level, this CDR3 is encoded by other sequences in the same sample as well. J is TRBJ1-3 and V is TRBV9, with D perhaps TRBD1 (5 bases). The germline V gene has CDR1 SGDLS and CDR2 YYNGEE. The CDR3 contains 14 residues. Trimming pared 0 bases from V and 4 bases from J, leaving 8 bases between. The DNA for the CDR3 is TGTGCCAGCAGCGTAGAGGGGTCCGGAAACACCATATATTTT. It translates to CASSVEGSGNTIYF.

This clone was seen a handful of times. This chain joins TRBV7-2 and TRBJ1-5; 8 bases line up with TRBD1. The CDR3 is 13 amino acids. V was clipped by 5 bases and J by 9 bases; unmatched bases: 6. CDR1 SGHTA and CDR2 FQGNSA come from the germline V gene. Here the CDR3 reads CASSRTGLLPQHF. In nucleotides, the CDR3 is TGTGCCAGCAGCCGGACAGGGTTGCTGCCCCAGCATTTT.

The rearrangement links TRBV15 to TRBJ1-1; unclear D gene. Trimming removed 0 bases from V and 5 bases from J, with 10 bases in between. Germline V gene data show CDR1 as LNHNV and CDR2 as YYDKDF (reference sequence). The CDR3 contains 14 residues. The CDR3: CATSRDLPRTEAFF. The CDR3 nucleotides read TGTGCCACCAGCAGAGATTTACCGCGGACTGAAGCTTTCTTT. The full variable domain, its missing parts supplied by reference TRBV15 and TRBJ1-1, is DAMVIQNPRYQVTQFGKPVTLSCSQTLNHNVMYWYQQKSSQAPKLLFHYYDKDFNNEADTPDNFQSRRPNTSFCFLDIRSPGLGDTAMYLCATSRDLPRTEAFFGQGTRLTVV.

The rearrangement joins TRBV18 to TRBJ2-1; D not resolved. The CDR3 runs 13 residues. V was shortened by 1 base and J by 3 bases, with 4 bases between the two germline ends. Germline CDR1 reads KGHSH; CDR2 reads LQKENI. CDR3 bases: TGTGCCAGCTCACCACTAAACTACAATGAGCAGTTCTTC. Translating it yields CASSPLNYNEQFF.

The chain is built from TRBV3-1 (or the pseudogene TRBV3-2) and TRBJ2-1; TRBD2 matches 10 bases. CDR3 length equals 14 residues. V shed 7 bases and J 9 bases; nucleotides not matched to a gene: 9. Germline-derived CDR1 and CDR2 are LGHDT and YNNKEL (reference sequence). The CDR3 protein is CASTLLAGQGEQFF. The CDR3 DNA reads as TGTGCCAGCACCCTACTAGCGGGACAAGGTGAGCAGTTCTTC.

This rearrangement joins TRBV7-2 to TRBJ2-5; D gene uncertain. V was trimmed by 2 bases and J by 5 bases, leaving 12 bases between them. The CDR3 extends over 14 amino acids. CDR1 and CDR2 (germline): SGHTA, FQGNSA. The CDR3 spells CASSLSTSRETQYF. Here the CDR3 DNA reads TGTGCCAGCAGCTTATCGACAAGCCGGGAGACCCAGTACTTC.

This chain joins TRBV18 and TRBJ1-2, with 10 bases lining up with TRBD1. The V gene end was trimmed by 1 base and the J gene end by 13 bases; junction bases not matched to a gene: 12. Germline CDR1 is KGHSH and CDR2 is LQKENI. This CDR3 contains 15 residues. CDR3 sequence reads: CASSPRESGQGFFTF. Written as DNA, the CDR3 is TGTGCCAGCTCACCACGGGAATCGGGACAGGGGTTTTTCACCTTC.

The rearrangement uses TRBV6-2 or TRBV6-3 and TRBJ1-2; TRBD1 might be the D (6 bases). Germline-derived CDR1 and CDR2 are MNHEY and SVGEGT. The CDR3 covers 12 residues. V lost 3 bases, J lost 6 bases, and 8 bases lay in between. For the CDR3, the DNA is TGTGCCAGCAGTTATCCAGGGGATGGCTACACCTTC. This sequence encodes CASSYPGDGYTF.